Sequencing of this TCR beta chain was carried out in a study of Ad26.COV2.S vaccination and SARS-CoV-2 variants. Overall study context: Donor was in the COV1001 Ad26.COV2.S trial arm. Once, or twice with 56 days between doses, Ad26.COV2.S was given intramuscularly. Study-level results: Following vaccination, spike-specific CD8+ and CD4+ T cell responses reportedly exhibited substantial breadth.

Profiled with immunoSEQ multiplex PCR; TCRdb holds only in-frame clones, not every one. The data show around 270,000 clones, approximately 90% seen once. The length of the CDR3 is 13 residues. Deletions cut 5 bases from V and 6 bases from J, with 8 bases between. CDR1 and CDR2 (germline): LNHDA, SQIVND (reference sequence). Of note for this clone: What it binds is not known.

Treatment indicated: over 15 received Ad26.COV2.S at low or high dose, single or two shots; roughly five received placebo; per-sample allocation not given. The study sampled participants on day 63 after the first vaccine or placebo injection. The donor's status was that of an adult aged 18-55 years in Boston. The rearrangement links TRBV19 to TRBJ1-6, with D uncertain. The sample in question was peripheral blood, obtained in a trial of Ad26.COV2.S vaccine versus placebo. This clonotype originated in a person between 18 and 60 years old who received the Ad26.COV2.S COVID-19 vaccine or a placebo. Here the CDR3 reads CASSLRSNSPLHF. The CDR3 DNA reads as TGTGCCAGTAGTTTGCGGTCTAATTCACCCCTCCACTTT.